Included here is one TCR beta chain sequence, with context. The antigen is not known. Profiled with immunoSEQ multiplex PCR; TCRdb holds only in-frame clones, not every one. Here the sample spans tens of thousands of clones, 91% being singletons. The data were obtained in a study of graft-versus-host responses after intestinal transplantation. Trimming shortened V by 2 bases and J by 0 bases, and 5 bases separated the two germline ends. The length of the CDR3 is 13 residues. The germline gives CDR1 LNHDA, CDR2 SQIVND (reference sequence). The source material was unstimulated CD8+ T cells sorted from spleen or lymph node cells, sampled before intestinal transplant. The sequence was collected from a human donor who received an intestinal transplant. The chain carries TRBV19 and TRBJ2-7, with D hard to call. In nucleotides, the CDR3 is TGTGCCAGTAGTATATCCGTCTCCTACGAGCAGTACTTC. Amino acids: CASSISVSYEQYF.